These 30 T cell receptor beta chains were sequenced from one sample in a study of T cell repertoires in cytomegalovirus infection. Antigens for these TCRs are unknown. TCRdb reprocessed the reads via MiXCR and lists one record per CDR3 protein. The sample has hundreds of thousands of distinct CDR3 sequences; 33% are singletons. The sequenced sample was cultured PBMCs, obtained from culture after CMV antigen stimulation. Receptor source: a human donor in good health (CMV status not recorded). Some clones in this sample may be carry-over from other donors' samples.

The chain is built from TRBV25-1 and TRBJ1-1; D gene uncertain. This CDR3 is 13 amino acids long. Trimming took 9 bases from V and 5 from J, leaving 16 bases between them. Germline assignment: CDR1 MGHDK and CDR2 SYGVNS. The CDR3 sequence is CASTDTLMTEAFF. The CDR3 nucleotides read TGTGCCAGTACCGATACCTTGATGACTGAAGCTTTCTTT. Variable domain in full (rest from reference TRBV25-1 and TRBJ1-1): EADIYQTPRYLVIGTGKKITLECSQTMGHDKMYWYQQDPGMELHLIHYSYGVNSTEKGDLSSESTVSRIRTEHFPLTLESARPSHTSQYLCASTDTLMTEAFFGQGTRLTVV.

This chain uses TRBV7-2 with TRBJ1-2; D is undetermined. The CDR3 sequence is 13 residues long. The V and J ends lost 4 bases and 5 bases respectively, with 11 bases between them. Germline CDR1 reads SGHTA; CDR2 reads FQGNSA. CDR3 sequence: CASSSGPKYGYTF. DNA of the CDR3: TGTGCCAGCAGCTCCGGCCCGAAATATGGCTACACCTTC.

This clonotype was seen a few times. The chain joins TRBV18 to TRBJ1-3; TRBD1 matches 9 bases. Germline V CDR1 and CDR2: KGHSH, LQKENI. CDR3 length: 15 amino acids. The V segment lost 5 bases and the J segment 1 base; nucleotides outside the gene matches: 3. In DNA, the CDR3 is TGTGCCAGCTCAACCGGACAGGGGTCTGGAAACACCATATATTTT. Encoded protein: CASSTGQGSGNTIYF.

This chain joins TRBV27 and TRBJ2-4, with D unresolved. Trimming shortened V by 3 bases and J by 0 bases, and 9 bases separated the two germline ends. Germline lookup yields CDR1 MNHEY and CDR2 SMNVEV (reference sequence). The CDR3 length is 15 residues. CDR3 DNA: TGTGCCAGCAGTTTTTTACCTCGAGCCAAAAACATTCAGTACTTC. Its translation is CASSFLPRAKNIQYF.

The CDR3 DNA is TGTGCTAGTGGTTTGCCGGGACAGGGGGGAGAGACCCAGTACTTC. It specifies CASGLPGQGGETQYF. The genes are TRBV12-5 and TRBJ2-5; TRBD1 agrees at 11 bases. The CDR3 extends over 15 amino acids. The trim removed 2 bases at V and 4 bases at J, leaving 3 bases unmatched. Germline V gene sequence: CDR1 LGHNT, CDR2 FRNRAP.

The chain uses TRBV7-9 and TRBJ2-1; D uncertain. V was shortened by 1 base and J by 3 bases, with 10 bases between the two germline ends. This CDR3 region has 15 residues. Germline V gene lookup returns CDR1 SEHNR and CDR2 FQNEAQ (reference sequence). CDR3 loop: CASSLGTPLYNEQFF. The CDR3 coding sequence is TGTGCCAGCAGCTTAGGGACCCCTCTCTACAATGAGCAGTTCTTC.

The rearrangement joins TRBV14 to TRBJ2-2, with TRBD2 matching over 9 bases. In germline, CDR1 is SGHDN, CDR2 FVKESK. V lost 3 bases to trimming and J lost 6 bases; unmatched junction nucleotides: 2. The CDR3 spans 14 residues. The CDR3: CASSQGLAAGELFF. The CDR3 nucleotides are TGTGCCAGCAGCCAGGGACTAGCTGCCGGGGAGCTGTTTTTT.

This clonotype was recorded a few times. CDR3 protein: CASSLSGRVAYEQYF. Written as DNA, the CDR3 is TGTGCCAGCAGCCTAAGCGGGAGAGTTGCCTACGAGCAGTACTTC. The chain has TRBV12-3 or TRBV12-4 and TRBJ2-7, with TRBD2 matching 8 bases. The V gene end was trimmed by 6 bases and the J gene end by 2 bases; junction bases not matched to a gene: 9. CDR3 size: 15 residues.

The chain carries TRBV6-5 and TRBJ2-5; the D gene is possibly TRBD1 (6 bases). Germline loops: CDR1 MNHEY, CDR2 SVGAGI. This CDR3 has 12 amino acids. V lost 6 bases, J lost 7 bases, and 12 bases lay in between. CDR3 coding DNA: TGTGCCAGCAGAGGGGGTTTGTGGACCCAGTACTTC. Residues: CASRGGLWTQYF.

This clonotype showed up many times. The rearrangement links TRBV7-6 to TRBJ1-4, with D hard to call. This CDR3 spans 14 amino acids. The V end lost 2 bases, the J end lost 0 bases, and 4 bases lay between the germline ends. CDR1 is SGHVS and CDR2 is FNYEAQ in the germline V gene. CDR3 sequence reads: CASSLRATNEKLFF. CDR3 DNA sequence: TGTGCCAGCAGCTTAAGAGCAACTAATGAAAAACTGTTTTTT.

The chain employs TRBV4-3 and TRBJ1-2; D might be TRBD1 (5 bases). V was trimmed by 3 bases and J by 4 bases, leaving 18 bases between them. The CDR3 totals 16 residues. The germline gives CDR1 LGHNA, CDR2 YSLEER. This chain's CDR3 is CASSQAKGPTIYGYTF. In DNA, the CDR3 is TGCGCCAGCAGCCAGGCCAAGGGACCGACGATCTATGGCTACACCTTC.

V gene TRBV12-3 or TRBV12-4 combines with J gene TRBJ2-7, with 10 bases aligning to TRBD2. The V segment lost 6 bases and the J segment 7 bases; nucleotides outside the gene matches: 12. The length of the CDR3 is 15 residues. As DNA, the CDR3 is TGTGCCAGCAGCACTTTCGGGACTAGCGTTAAGGAGCAGTACTTC. This translates into CASSTFGTSVKEQYF.

This clonotype was counted ten times or more. The chain recombines TRBV7-3 with TRBJ2-3; the match to TRBD2 covers 8 bases. This CDR3 has 14 residues. CDR1 is SGHTA, CDR2 FQGTGA, per germline. V shed 3 bases and J 1 base; nucleotides not matched to a gene: 0. The CDR3 region is CASSLTSGTDTQYF. The CDR3 DNA is TGTGCCAGCAGCTTGACTAGCGGCACAGATACGCAGTATTTT.

The CDR3 spells CASSPTGGGRSTDTQYF. CDR3 coding DNA: TGCGCCAGCAGCCCCACCGGTGGGGGGAGAAGCACAGATACGCAGTATTTT. The chain couples TRBV4-3 to TRBJ2-3, with D possibly being TRBD2 (6 bases). Germline CDR1 and CDR2: LGHNA and YSLEER. There are 17 residues in the CDR3. With 4 bases removed from V and 0 bases from J, the gap between germline ends came to 17 bases.

The V call is TRBV27, the J call TRBJ2-7; no clear D. From germline, CDR1 is MNHEY and CDR2 SMNVEV (reference sequence). Trimming shortened V by 6 bases and J by 3 bases, and 9 bases separated the two germline ends. This CDR3 contains 12 residues. DNA for the CDR3: TGTGCCAGCAGCGATATCGGCTACGAGCAGTACTTC. It codes for CASSDIGYEQYF.

J is TRBJ1-1 and V is TRBV7-2; TRBD1 matches 8 bases. V gave up 6 bases and J gave up 4 bases; unmatched junction bases: 7. Germline loops: CDR1 SGHTA, CDR2 FQGNSA. There are 14 residues in the CDR3. CDR3 sequence reads: CASRRGQGRTEAFF. CDR3 nucleotide sequence: TGTGCCAGCAGGAGAGGACAGGGACGCACTGAAGCTTTCTTT.

Many counts were recorded for this clonotype. The rearrangement joins TRBV7-8 to TRBJ2-3, with 14 bases fitting TRBD2. CDR3 length: 17 residues. Trimming at V came to 1 base and at J to 8 bases, leaving 8 bases not matched to a gene. CDR1 and CDR2 (germline): SGHVS, FQNEAQ. CDR3 sequence: CASSLVGLAGGRGTQYF. The CDR3 region has the DNA TGTGCCAGCAGCTTAGTAGGACTAGCGGGAGGCAGGGGTACGCAGTATTTT.

The sample holds a few counts of this clonotype. J is TRBJ1-5 and V is TRBV19, with a weak D call TRBD1 (6 bases). Trimming removed 5 bases at V and 6 bases at J, with 17 bases between. The germline gives CDR1 LNHDA, CDR2 SQIVND (reference sequence). The CDR3 is 15 residues long. The DNA of the CDR3 is TGTGCCAGTAGTCTCGGTAGGGGGGGCGGTCAGCCCCAGCATTTT. Amino acid sequence: CASSLGRGGGQPQHF.

In its sample, this clonotype was seen a few times. The rearrangement joins TRBV7-2 to TRBJ2-5, with D tentatively TRBD1 (5 bases). In germline, CDR1 is SGHTA, CDR2 FQGNSA. This CDR3 is built from 15 residues. Deletions cut 4 bases from V and 0 bases from J, with 12 bases between. The CDR3 protein is CASSYSGWYQETQYF. The CDR3 coding sequence is TGTGCCAGCAGCTATTCAGGGTGGTACCAAGAGACCCAGTACTTC.

A few counts support this clonotype. V usage is TRBV7-6 and J usage is TRBJ1-4, with TRBD1 matching 10 bases. Per germline, CDR1 SGHVS and CDR2 FNYEAQ. V shed 5 bases and J 8 bases; nucleotides not matched to a gene: 11. The length of the CDR3 is 16 residues. In nucleotides, the CDR3 is TGTGCCAGCAGCACGGGCGACGGGACAGGGGCGGAAAAACTGTTTTTT. This encodes CASSTGDGTGAEKLFF.

Many counts were recorded for this clonotype. The chain employs TRBV7-2 and TRBJ2-7, with 9 bases matching TRBD2. Germline CDR1 is SGHTA and CDR2 is FQGNSA. J was trimmed by 6 bases and V by 0 bases; bases with no gene match: 3. This CDR3 has 14 residues. CDR3 coding DNA: TGTGCCAGCAGCTTAGCAGCGGGAGGCTCCGAGCAGTACTTC. Translated, it gives CASSLAAGGSEQYF. The complete variable domain, with remaining parts taken from reference TRBV7-2 and TRBJ2-7, reads GAGVSQSPSNKVTEKGKDVELRCDPISGHTALYWYRQSLGQGLEFLIYFQGNSAPDKSGLPSDRFSAERTGGSVSTLTIQRTQQEDSAVYLCASSLAAGGSEQYFGPGTRLTVT.

J is TRBJ2-7 and V is TRBV20-1; D uncertain. CDR1 and CDR2 from the germline V gene are DFQATT and SNEGSKA (reference sequence). The CDR3 totals 15 residues. The ends were cut back, 2 bases at V and 6 bases at J, with 20 bases in the middle. The CDR3: CSARSTSVLGGEQYV. The CDR3, as DNA: TGCAGTGCTAGATCTACGTCCGTCTTGGGCGGCGAGCAGTACGTC.

The rearrangement joins TRBV5-1 to TRBJ1-1; D unresolved. The CDR3 is 15 amino acids. CDR1 is SGHRS and CDR2 is YFSETQ in the germline V gene. V lost 0 bases, J lost 6 bases, and 15 bases lay in between. The CDR3 DNA follows: TGCGCCAGCAGCTTGGCCTTGGACCCCGGGTCTGAAGCTTTCTTT. Translating gives CASSLALDPGSEAFF.

For the CDR3, the DNA is TGTGCCAGCAGTTTAATCACCCGACTAGCGGGAGAAGAGACCCAGTACTTC. It codes for CASSLITRLAGEETQYF. The J gene is TRBJ2-5, the V gene TRBV28, with 12 bases lining up with TRBD2. The germline gives CDR1 MDHEN, CDR2 SYDVKM. This CDR3 has 17 residues. The V and J ends lost 2 bases and 3 bases, in that order; junction bases with no gene match: 7.

The chain joins TRBV29-1 to TRBJ1-1; TRBD1 matches 7 bases. Germline assignment: CDR1 SQVTM and CDR2 ANQGSEA. The CDR3 length is 10 residues. V lost 7 bases to trimming and J lost 7 bases; unmatched junction nucleotides: 3. Here the CDR3 reads CSARDSEAFF. The CDR3 DNA reads as TGCAGCGCCCGGGACAGTGAAGCTTTCTTT.

The rearrangement joins TRBV5-6 to TRBJ2-4; D is undetermined. This CDR3 comprises 16 residues. Trimming took 0 bases from V and 3 from J, leaving 13 bases between them. Germline CDR1 reads SGHDT; CDR2 reads YYEEEE. CDR3 protein: CASSLANFWGKNIQYF. CDR3 nucleotides: TGTGCCAGCAGCTTGGCGAACTTTTGGGGCAAAAACATTCAGTACTTC.

This clonotype was detected ten times or more. The chain combines TRBV29-1 with TRBJ2-1; unclear D gene. The ends were cut back, 2 bases at V and 4 bases at J, with 0 bases in the middle. CDR3 length equals 10 residues. Germline V gene lookup returns CDR1 SQVTM and CDR2 ANQGSEA. CDR3 sequence reads: CSVEYNEQFF. The CDR3 region has the DNA TGCAGCGTTGAATACAATGAGCAGTTCTTC.

The chain carries TRBV7-2 and TRBJ2-1; no definite D call. Per the germline V gene, CDR1 is SGHTA and CDR2 is FQGNSA. This CDR3 contains 15 residues. The germline V and J ends were trimmed by 1 base and 0 bases, with 7 bases remaining between them. The CDR3, as DNA: TGTGCCAGCAGCTTAGGTTCCTACTCCTACAATGAGCAGTTCTTC. It is translated as CASSLGSYSYNEQFF.

This clonotype came up a few times. The CDR3 is CASSLRGMGTDTQYF. The CDR3 nucleotides are TGTGCCAGCAGCTTACGAGGAATGGGGACAGATACGCAGTATTTT. The J gene is TRBJ2-3, the V gene TRBV7-2; D remains unclear. The V gene lost 2 bases and the J gene lost 3 bases, with 12 bases spanning the gap. The CDR3 is made up of 15 amino acids. Germline V gene lookup returns CDR1 SGHTA and CDR2 FQGNSA.

The chain has TRBV12-3 or TRBV12-4 and TRBJ1-5; no reliable D call. The CDR3 consists of 15 residues. V lost 3 bases, J lost 2 bases, and 11 bases lay in between. The CDR3 is CASSFWGVGNQPQHF. As DNA, the CDR3 is TGTGCCAGCAGTTTCTGGGGAGTGGGCAATCAGCCCCAGCATTTT.